These 8 T cell receptor beta chains were sequenced from one sample in a study of OX40 agonist ivuxolimab in advanced cancers. Some clones are missing from TCRdb's copy, which holds only in-frame ones; the method was immunoSEQ multiplex PCR. The sample contains around 76,000 clones, 65% to 90% of which appear only once. Sequenced material: CD4+ or CD8+ T cells sorted from blood, taken in a trial of the OX40 agonist ivuxolimab. The receptor source for this set is an adult with an advanced solid tumor such as melanoma, head and neck, liver or kidney cancer.

J is TRBJ2-7 and V is TRBV21-1; the tabulated D call, TRBD1, remains unverified against the DNA. TRBV21-1 is an annotated pseudogene. The CDR3 consists of 15 residues. The CDR3 DNA reads as TGTGCCAGCAGCTCGACAGGGGGCAGATCCTACGAGCAGTACTTC. Protein sequence: CASSSTGGRSYEQYF.

The J gene is TRBJ2-3, the V gene TRBV30; TRBD2 matches 11 bases. CDR1 and CDR2 from the germline V gene are GTSNPN and SVGIG (reference sequence). Unmatched junction bases numbered 3, after V lost 3 bases and J lost 4 bases. The CDR3 totals 14 residues. The CDR3 is CAWRVAGGSDTQYF. CDR3 nucleotides: TGTGCCTGGAGGGTAGCGGGGGGGTCAGATACGCAGTATTTT.

V and J are TRBV2 and TRBJ1-5, with no clear D. Between the trimmed V and J ends, which lost 0 bases and 0 bases, there was a span of 9 bases. The germline gives CDR1 SNHLY, CDR2 FYNNEI. This CDR3 comprises 16 residues. CDR3 loop: CASSEAPAYSNQPQHF. DNA for the CDR3: TGTGCCAGCAGTGAAGCGCCCGCTTATAGCAATCAGCCCCAGCATTTT.

The chain is built from TRBV10-3 and TRBJ2-3; TRBD2 matches 15 bases. Per germline, CDR1 ENHRY and CDR2 SYGVKD. The V and J ends lost 10 bases and 3 bases, in that order; junction bases with no gene match: 8. The CDR3 is 16 residues long. CDR3: CATEPGLAGGTDTQYF. CDR3 nucleotide sequence: TGTGCCACCGAACCGGGACTAGCGGGGGGAACAGATACGCAGTATTTT.

The V and J genes are TRBV7-2 and TRBJ2-5; TRBD2 agrees at 10 bases. The V gene end was trimmed by 5 bases and the J gene end by 4 bases; junction bases not matched to a gene: 4. Germline CDR1 reads SGHTA; CDR2 reads FQGNSA. The CDR3 totals 14 residues. The CDR3 loop reads CASSPQRGGETQYF. The CDR3 DNA reads as TGTGCCAGCAGCCCCCAGCGGGGGGGAGAGACCCAGTACTTC.

The chain carries TRBV9 and TRBJ2-3; no clear D gene. This CDR3 region has 14 residues. Trimming pared 3 bases from V and 0 bases from J, leaving 8 bases between. Germline CDR1 SGDLS, CDR2 YYNGEE. CDR3 residues: CASSALGSTDTQYF. The CDR3, as DNA: TGTGCCAGCAGCGCCCTAGGCAGCACAGATACGCAGTATTTT.

The chain combines TRBV6-5 with TRBJ2-3; possibly TRBD2 for D (5 bases). The CDR3 covers 15 residues. With 3 bases removed from V and 0 bases from J, the gap between germline ends came to 10 bases. Germline CDR1 and CDR2: MNHEY and SVGAGI. The CDR3 region is CASSYRRTSTDTQYF. Here the CDR3 DNA reads TGTGCCAGCAGTTATAGGAGGACTAGCACAGATACGCAGTATTTT.

This clone was found a few times. This chain connects TRBV5-8 to TRBJ2-3; D not certain. The germline V gene encodes CDR1 SGHTS and CDR2 YDEGEE. This CDR3 has 16 residues. The V gene lost 2 bases and the J gene lost 2 bases, with 15 bases spanning the gap. This chain's CDR3 is CASSFGIHTLTDTQYF. The CDR3 bases are TGTGCCAGCAGCTTTGGGATCCACACCCTCACAGATACGCAGTATTTT.